This T cell receptor beta chain was identified in a study of cytomegalovirus exposure and HLA in healthy donors. For the study at large: Assignment to the Caucasian-associated ancestry cluster applied to around 80% of the approximately 390 genotyped donors. Whole-study results and caveats: Researchers catalogued 150 or so TCR beta chains as cytomegalovirus-associated. Previous analysis showed most TCR beta V segments were productive about 87% or about 30% of the time.

Germline assignment: CDR1 SGHAT and CDR2 FQDESV (reference sequence). The CDR3 covers 14 residues. The ends were cut back, 6 bases at V and 6 bases at J, with 15 bases in the middle. Concerning this clone itself: Antigen: not known.

13 Jbeta primers and 60 Vbeta primers were used for the PCR. Libraries were prepared by immunoSEQ multiplex PCR; TCRdb keeps only in-frame clonotypes and omits some of them. This table holds around 100,000 clones, approximately 79% found once. V is TRBV11-1 and J is TRBJ2-1, with D unclear. The sequence was collected from a woman aged 55-70 years in good health and CMV-seropositive. The sequencing input was PBMCs. The CDR3 region is CASSPDMLGNEQFF. The CDR3, as DNA: TGTGCCAGCAGTCCAGACATGCTGGGCAATGAGCAGTTCTTC. The complete variable domain, with remaining parts taken from reference TRBV11-1 and TRBJ2-1, reads EAEVAQSPRYKITEKSQAVAFWCDPISGHATLYWYRQILGQGPELLVQFQDESVVDDSQLPKDRFSAERLKGVDSTLKIQPAELGDSAMYLCASSPDMLGNEQFFGPGTRLTVL.